This T cell receptor beta chain is drawn from a study of T cells in Graves' hyperthyroidism and ophthalmopathy. Points on this clonotype: Since a much larger clone is just one base distant, this may be a read error. A read error is likely, as this CDR3 ends without the conserved phenylalanine or tryptophan.

TCR beta CDR3 regions were amplified from RNA transcripts. TCR CDR3 underwent first-round RT-PCR with the HTBI primer set. TCRdb ran MiXCR on the multiplex PCR reads and lists one entry per CDR3 protein. This table has approximately 610,000 distinct CDR3 sequences, around 17% appearing once. The CDR3 is 14 residues long. Trimming at V came to 0 bases and at J to 3 bases, leaving 0 bases not matched to a gene. From germline, CDR1 is MNHEY and CDR2 SVGEGT. The rearrangement uses TRBV6-2 or TRBV6-3 and TRBJ2-7, with 9 bases fitting TRBD1. This clonotype originated in a woman aged 18-29 years with Graves' hyperthyroidism. The sequencing input was blood. CDR3 DNA: TGTGCCAGCAGTTACTCGACAGGGGGCTACGAGCAGTACCTC. Translating gives CASSYSTGGYEQYL.